This T cell receptor beta chain appears in the sequencing data of a study of early T cells in non-severe SARS-CoV-2 infection (dated by TCRdb to about 2021). Regarding the study in general: TCR sequencing used bulk RNA from unsorted whole blood, so alpha and beta chains could not be paired.

The study was a case-control design nested within a healthcare worker cohort in London, UK, with weekly nasopharyngeal swab PCR tests and blood sampling. Healthcare workers were recruited during the week of the UK lockdown, between 23 and 31 March 2020, and followed weekly for up to roughly 15 weeks. This clonotype was seen repeatedly, ten times or more. Its antigen is unknown. Base qualities are not at hand, and no much larger clone is one base apart. Libraries came from 5' RACE. For sequencing, a NextSeq 500 was employed. The TCR library protocol attached unique molecular identifiers to individual cDNA molecules to correct for sequencing error and PCR bias. Both TCR alpha and beta chains were sequenced, and tight co-correlation was observed between alpha and beta sequence abundances in each sample. As for how the authors treated the data: V gene, J gene and CDR3 annotation of TCR sequences was performed with Decombinator V4. Expanded TCRs were defined as changing significantly between any two time points under a Poisson model with p below 0.0001. TCR abundances were normalised to the total number of TCRs sequenced per sample and expressed as counts per million. MAIT TCRs were defined by TRAV1-2 paired with TRAJ12, TRAJ20 or TRAJ33, and iNKT TCRs by TRAV10 paired with TRAJ18. VDJdb, accessed 1 November 2021, was searched for CMV, EBV and SARS-CoV-2 annotated TCRs, with TCRs annotated for multiple antigens excluded. TCRdb trimmed the raw reads at Q25, called clones with MiXCR and kept productive beta chains. Every CDR3 protein is listed once, alongside the most common genes and DNA of its rows. The authors' filters were not applied to this entry. The sample table shows almost 45,000 distinct CDR3 sequences, and roughly 6.2% are seen once. The leading ten clones occupy around 12% of the sample.

Study-level results and caveats: VDJdb matching was skewed toward anti-spike CD8 responses and likely underestimated virus-specific expansions, missing private and CD4 specificities.

Including the terminal cysteine and phenylalanine, the CDR3 comprises 12 residues. Only CDR3 DNA is held: 36 bases, read in frame from base 1. Between the V and J ends, shortened by 4 bases and 6 bases respectively, the junction contains 9 bases. In the germline V gene, CDR1 corresponds to MNHNS and CDR2 to SASEGT. The chain couples TRBV6-1 to TRBJ1-2; TRBD1 might be the D gene, on 6 matching bases. This TCR came from an adult who was a healthcare worker with PCR-confirmed SARS-CoV-2 infection or an uninfected control (not recorded which). The sample comprised whole blood. The CDR3 is CASSAGANGYTF. The sequenced DNA is TGTGCCAGCAGTGCAGGGGCGAATGGCTACACCTTC.